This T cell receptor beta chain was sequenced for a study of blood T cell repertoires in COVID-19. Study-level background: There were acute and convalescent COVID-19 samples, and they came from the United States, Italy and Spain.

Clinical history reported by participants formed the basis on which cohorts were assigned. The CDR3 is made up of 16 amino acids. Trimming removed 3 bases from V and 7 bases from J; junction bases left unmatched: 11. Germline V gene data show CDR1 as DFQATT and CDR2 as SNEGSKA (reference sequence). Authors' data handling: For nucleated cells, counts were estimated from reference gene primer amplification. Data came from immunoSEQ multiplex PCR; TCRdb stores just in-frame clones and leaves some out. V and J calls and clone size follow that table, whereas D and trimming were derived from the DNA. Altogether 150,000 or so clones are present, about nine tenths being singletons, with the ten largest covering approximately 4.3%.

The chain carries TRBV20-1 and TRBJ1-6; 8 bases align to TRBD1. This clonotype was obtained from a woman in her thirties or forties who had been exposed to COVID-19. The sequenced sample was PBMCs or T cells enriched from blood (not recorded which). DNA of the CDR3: TGCAGTGCTAGTCAGGTCAGGGGGCTAGGGAATTCACCCCTCCACTTT. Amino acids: CSASQVRGLGNSPLHF.